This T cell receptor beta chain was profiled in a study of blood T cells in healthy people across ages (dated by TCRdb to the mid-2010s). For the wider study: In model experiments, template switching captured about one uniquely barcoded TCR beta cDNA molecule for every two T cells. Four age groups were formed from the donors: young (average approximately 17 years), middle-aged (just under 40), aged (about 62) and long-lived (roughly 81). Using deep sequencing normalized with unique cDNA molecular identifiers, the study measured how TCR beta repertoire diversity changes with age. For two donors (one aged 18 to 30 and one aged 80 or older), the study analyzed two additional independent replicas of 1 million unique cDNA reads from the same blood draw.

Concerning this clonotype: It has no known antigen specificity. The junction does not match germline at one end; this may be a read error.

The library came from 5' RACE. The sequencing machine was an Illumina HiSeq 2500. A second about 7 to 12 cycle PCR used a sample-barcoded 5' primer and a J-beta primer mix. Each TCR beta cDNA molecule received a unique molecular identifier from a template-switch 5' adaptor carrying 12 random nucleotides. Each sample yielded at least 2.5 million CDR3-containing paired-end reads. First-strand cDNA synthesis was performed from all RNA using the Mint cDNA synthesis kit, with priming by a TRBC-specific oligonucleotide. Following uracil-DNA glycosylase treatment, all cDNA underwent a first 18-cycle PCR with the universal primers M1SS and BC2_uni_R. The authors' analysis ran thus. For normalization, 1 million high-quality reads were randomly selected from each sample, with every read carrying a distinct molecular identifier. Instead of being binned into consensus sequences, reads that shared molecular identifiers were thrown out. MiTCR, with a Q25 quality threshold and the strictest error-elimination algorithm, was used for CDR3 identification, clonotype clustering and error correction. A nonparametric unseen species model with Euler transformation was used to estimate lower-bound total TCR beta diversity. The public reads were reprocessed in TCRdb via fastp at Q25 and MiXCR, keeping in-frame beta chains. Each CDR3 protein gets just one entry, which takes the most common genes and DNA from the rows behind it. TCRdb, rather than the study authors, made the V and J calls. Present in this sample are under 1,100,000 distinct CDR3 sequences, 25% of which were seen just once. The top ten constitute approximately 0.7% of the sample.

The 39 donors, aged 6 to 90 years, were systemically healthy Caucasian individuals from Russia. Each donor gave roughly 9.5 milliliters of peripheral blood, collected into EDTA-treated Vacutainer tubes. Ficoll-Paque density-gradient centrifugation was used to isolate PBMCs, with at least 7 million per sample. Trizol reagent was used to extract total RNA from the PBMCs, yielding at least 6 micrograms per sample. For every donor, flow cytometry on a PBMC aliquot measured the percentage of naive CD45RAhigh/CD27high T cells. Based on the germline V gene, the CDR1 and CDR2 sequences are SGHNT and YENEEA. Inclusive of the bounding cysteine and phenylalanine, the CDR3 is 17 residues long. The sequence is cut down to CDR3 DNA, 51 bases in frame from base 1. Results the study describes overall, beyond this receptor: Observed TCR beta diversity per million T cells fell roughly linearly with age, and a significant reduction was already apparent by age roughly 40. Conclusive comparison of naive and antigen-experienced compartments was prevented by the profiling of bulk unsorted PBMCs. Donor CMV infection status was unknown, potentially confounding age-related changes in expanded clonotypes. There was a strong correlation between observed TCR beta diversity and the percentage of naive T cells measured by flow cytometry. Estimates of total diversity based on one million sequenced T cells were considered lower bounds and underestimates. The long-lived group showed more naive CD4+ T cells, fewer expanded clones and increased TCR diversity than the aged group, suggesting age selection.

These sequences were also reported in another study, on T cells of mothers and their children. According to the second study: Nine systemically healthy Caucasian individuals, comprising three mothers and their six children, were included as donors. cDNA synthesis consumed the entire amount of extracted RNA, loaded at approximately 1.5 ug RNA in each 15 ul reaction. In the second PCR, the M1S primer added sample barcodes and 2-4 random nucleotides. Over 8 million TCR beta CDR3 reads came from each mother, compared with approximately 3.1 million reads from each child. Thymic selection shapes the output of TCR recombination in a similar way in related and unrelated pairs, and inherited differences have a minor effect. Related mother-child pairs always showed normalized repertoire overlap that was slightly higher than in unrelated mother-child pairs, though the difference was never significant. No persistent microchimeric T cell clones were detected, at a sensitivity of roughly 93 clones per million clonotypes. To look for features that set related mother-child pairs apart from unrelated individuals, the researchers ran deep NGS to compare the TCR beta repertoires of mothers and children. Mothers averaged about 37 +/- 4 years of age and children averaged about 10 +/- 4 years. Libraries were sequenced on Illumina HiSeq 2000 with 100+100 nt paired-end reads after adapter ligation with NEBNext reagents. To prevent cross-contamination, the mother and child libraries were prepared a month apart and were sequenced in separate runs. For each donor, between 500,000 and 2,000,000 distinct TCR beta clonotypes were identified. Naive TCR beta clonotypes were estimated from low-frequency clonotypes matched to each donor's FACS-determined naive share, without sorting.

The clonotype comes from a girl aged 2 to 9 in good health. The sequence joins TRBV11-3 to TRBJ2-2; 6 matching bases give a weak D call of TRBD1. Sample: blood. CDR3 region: CASSEEISGVNTGELFF. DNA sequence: TGTGCCAGCAGCGAAGAGATCTCAGGGGTGAACACTGGGGAGCTGTTTTTT.